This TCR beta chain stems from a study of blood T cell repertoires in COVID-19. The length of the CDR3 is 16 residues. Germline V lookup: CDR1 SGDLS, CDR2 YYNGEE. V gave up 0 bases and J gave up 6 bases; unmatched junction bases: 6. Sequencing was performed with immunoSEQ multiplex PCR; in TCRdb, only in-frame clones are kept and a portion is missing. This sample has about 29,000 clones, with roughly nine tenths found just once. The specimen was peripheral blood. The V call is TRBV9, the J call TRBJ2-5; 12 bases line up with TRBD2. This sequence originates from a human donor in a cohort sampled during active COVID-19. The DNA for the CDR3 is TGTGCCAGCAGCGTAGGGGCTAGCGGGGGGGCGAAGACCCAGTACTTC. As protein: CASSVGASGGAKTQYF.